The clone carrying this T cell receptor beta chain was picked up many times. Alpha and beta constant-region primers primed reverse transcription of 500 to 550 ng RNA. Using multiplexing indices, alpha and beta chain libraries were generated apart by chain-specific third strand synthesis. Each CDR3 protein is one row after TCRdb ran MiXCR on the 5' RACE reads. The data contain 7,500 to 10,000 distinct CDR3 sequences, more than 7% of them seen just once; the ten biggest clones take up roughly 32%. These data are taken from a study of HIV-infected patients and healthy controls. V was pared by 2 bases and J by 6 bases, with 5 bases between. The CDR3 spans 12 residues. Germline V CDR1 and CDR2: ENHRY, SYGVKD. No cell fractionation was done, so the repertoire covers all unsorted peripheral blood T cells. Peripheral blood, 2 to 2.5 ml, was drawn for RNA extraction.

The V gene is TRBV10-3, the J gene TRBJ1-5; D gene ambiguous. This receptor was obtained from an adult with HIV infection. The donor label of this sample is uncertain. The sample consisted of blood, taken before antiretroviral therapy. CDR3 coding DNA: TGTGCCATCAGTGAGGGGAGTCAGCCCCAGCATTTT. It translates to CAISEGSQPQHF.